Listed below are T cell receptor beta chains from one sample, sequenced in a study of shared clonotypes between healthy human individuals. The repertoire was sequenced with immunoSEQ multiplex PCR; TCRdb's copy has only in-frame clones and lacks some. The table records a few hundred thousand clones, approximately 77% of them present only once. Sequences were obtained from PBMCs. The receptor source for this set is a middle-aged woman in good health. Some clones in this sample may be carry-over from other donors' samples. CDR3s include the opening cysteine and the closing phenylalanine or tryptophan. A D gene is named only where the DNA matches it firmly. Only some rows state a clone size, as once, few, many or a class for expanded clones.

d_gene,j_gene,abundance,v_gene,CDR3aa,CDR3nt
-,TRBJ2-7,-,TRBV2,CASKLHGQGEQYF,TGTGCCAGCAAACTACACGGCCAAGGCGAGCAGTACTTC
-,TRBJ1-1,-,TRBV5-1,CASSLSLNTEAFF,TGCGCCAGCAGCCTGTCCTTGAACACTGAAGCTTTCTTT
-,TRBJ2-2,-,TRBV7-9,CASRQLNTGELFF,TGTGCCAGCCGTCAGTTGAACACCGGGGAGCTGTTTTTT
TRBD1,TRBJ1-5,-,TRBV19,CASSPDRGHDQPQHF,TGTGCCAGTAGTCCGGACAGGGGGCACGATCAGCCCCAGCATTTT
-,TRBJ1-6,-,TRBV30,CAWMGTGNSPLHF,TGTGCCTGGATGGGGACCGGTAATTCACCCCTCCACTTT
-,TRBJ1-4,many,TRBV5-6,CASSLFSGINEKLFF,TGTGCCAGCAGCTTGTTTTCGGGAATTAATGAAAAACTGTTTTTT
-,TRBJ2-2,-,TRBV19,CASSMDSDTLLTGELFF,TGTGCCAGTAGTATGGATAGTGACACCCTACTCACCGGGGAGCTGTTTTTT
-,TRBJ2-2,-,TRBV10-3,CAISRSDGELFF,TGTGCCATCAGTAGGTCGGACGGGGAGCTGTTTTTT
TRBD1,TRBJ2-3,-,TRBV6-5,CASSDSTGADTQYF,TGTGCCAGCAGTGACTCGACAGGGGCAGATACGCAGTATTTT
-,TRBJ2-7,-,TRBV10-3,CAIRQTLVDYEQYF,TGTGCCATCAGACAGACACTAGTGGACTACGAGCAGTACTTC
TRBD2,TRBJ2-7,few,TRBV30,CAWTRSTIGLAGFYEQYF,TGTGCCTGGACACGGAGTACTATTGGACTAGCGGGATTCTACGAGCAGTACTTC
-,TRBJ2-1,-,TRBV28,CASSDPGGLYNEQFF,TGTGCCAGCAGTGATCCCGGGGGCCTCTACAATGAGCAGTTCTTC
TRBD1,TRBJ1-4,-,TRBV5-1,CASSFGGQLNEKLFF,TGCGCCAGCAGCTTCGGGGGACAGCTTAATGAAAAACTGTTTTTT
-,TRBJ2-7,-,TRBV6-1,CATGPARVLYEQYF,TGTGCCACGGGGCCTGCGAGAGTCCTCTACGAGCAGTACTTC
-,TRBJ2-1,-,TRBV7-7,CASSLEPQGYEQFF,TGTGCCAGCAGCTTAGAGCCCCAGGGATATGAGCAGTTCTTC
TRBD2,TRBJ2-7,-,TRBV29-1,CSVGGTSGRSSYEQYF,TGCAGCGTTGGTGGGACTAGCGGGAGGAGCTCCTACGAGCAGTACTTC
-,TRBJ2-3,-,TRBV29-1,CSALKNTQYF,TGCAGCGCCTTGAAGAATACGCAGTATTTT
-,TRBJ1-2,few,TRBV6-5,CASSYSGANYGYTF,TGTGCCAGCAGTTACTCAGGGGCAAACTATGGCTACACCTTC
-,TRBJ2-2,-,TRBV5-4,CASSLYTNTGELFF,TGTGCCAGCAGCTTGTACACGAACACCGGGGAGCTGTTTTTT
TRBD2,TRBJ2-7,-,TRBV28,CASGPAGSVGYEQYF,TGTGCCAGCGGACCAGCGGGATCTGTCGGCTACGAGCAGTACTTC
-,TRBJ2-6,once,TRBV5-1,CASSLEANVLTF,TGCGCCAGCAGCCTGGAGGCCAACGTCCTGACTTTC
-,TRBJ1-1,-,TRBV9,CASSASGQRIMNTEAFF,TGTGCCAGCAGCGCCTCTGGACAGAGAATAATGAACACTGAAGCTTTCTTT
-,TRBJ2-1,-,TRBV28,CASSLNNEQFF,TGTGCCAGCAGTTTAAACAATGAGCAGTTCTTC
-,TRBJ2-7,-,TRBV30,CAWSVQGKAYEQYF,TGTGCCTGGAGTGTACAGGGCAAAGCCTACGAGCAGTACTTC
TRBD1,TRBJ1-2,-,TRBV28,CASSLLGTGAKGDGYTF,TGTGCCAGCAGTTTATTGGGGACAGGAGCTAAAGGGGATGGCTACACCTTC
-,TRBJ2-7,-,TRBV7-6,CASSTGWVDEQYF,TGTGCCAGCAGCACGGGGTGGGTCGACGAGCAGTACTTC
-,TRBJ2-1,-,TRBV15,CATSRVRGEQFF,TGTGCCACCAGCAGAGTTCGCGGGGAGCAGTTCTTC
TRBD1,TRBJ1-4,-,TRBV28,CASNRDRGAREKLFF,TGTGCCAGCAACCGGGACAGGGGCGCTCGTGAAAAACTGTTTTTT
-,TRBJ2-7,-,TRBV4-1,CASSLLPVFEQYF,TGCGCCAGCAGCCTTTTACCCGTGTTCGAGCAGTACTTC
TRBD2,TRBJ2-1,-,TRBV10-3,CATSSGNRGNEQFF,TGTGCCACCTCTAGCGGGAATAGAGGGAATGAGCAGTTCTTC
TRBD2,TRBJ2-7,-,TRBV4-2,CASSQLVAGGMGEQYF,TGTGCCAGCAGCCAACTAGTAGCGGGGGGAATGGGCGAGCAGTACTTC
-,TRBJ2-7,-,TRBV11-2,CASSPPRVYEQYF,TGTGCCAGCAGCCCTCCCCGGGTCTACGAGCAGTACTTC